This T cell receptor beta chain was sequenced during a study of shared clonotypes between healthy human individuals. Study as a whole: The cohort had two women and three men, ages 18 to 49. Study conclusions and caveats: When compared with the clonotypes that were shared by all four sorted-subset donors, the non-shared clonotypes turned out to have lower generation probabilities.

Concerning this clone: Its specificity is unknown.

CDR1 is SEHNR, CDR2 FQNEAQ, per germline (reference sequence). The CDR3 runs to 14 residues. V lost 5 bases and J 1 base, leaving 12 bases between the germline ends. In the authors' methods: For the immunoSEQ data, sequences were junction-only without quality scores, so filtering differed. Using immunoSEQ multiplex PCR, the repertoire was profiled, and TCRdb retains in-frame clones only, with some absent. Clone size and the V and J calls come from that table; the DNA yielded D and trimming. This sample has around 2,000,000 clones; roughly 94% occur once, and the top ten carry roughly 0.13%. This chain connects TRBV7-9 to TRBJ2-7; weak D call: TRBD2 (6 bases). The clonotype was recovered from a man between 18 and 29 years old in good health. What was sequenced was naive CD4+ T cells sorted from blood. Subset reported: CD45RA+ positively selected. The CDR3 DNA reads as TGTGCCAGCAGCCCTAGCGTCCTGTCCTACGAGCAGTACTTC. It encodes CASSPSVLSYEQYF.